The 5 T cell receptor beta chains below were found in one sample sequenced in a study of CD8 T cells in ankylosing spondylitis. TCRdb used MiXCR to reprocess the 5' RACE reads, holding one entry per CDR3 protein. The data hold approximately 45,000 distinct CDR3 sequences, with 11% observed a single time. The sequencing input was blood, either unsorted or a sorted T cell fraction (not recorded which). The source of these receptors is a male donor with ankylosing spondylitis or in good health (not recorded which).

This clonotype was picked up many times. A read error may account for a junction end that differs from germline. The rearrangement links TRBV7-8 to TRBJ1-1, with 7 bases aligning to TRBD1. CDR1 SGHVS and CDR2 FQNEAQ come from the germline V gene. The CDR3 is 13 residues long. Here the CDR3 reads CASSWDRVSEAFF. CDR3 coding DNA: TGTGCCAGCAGCTGGGACAGAGTCTCTGAAGCTTTTTTT.

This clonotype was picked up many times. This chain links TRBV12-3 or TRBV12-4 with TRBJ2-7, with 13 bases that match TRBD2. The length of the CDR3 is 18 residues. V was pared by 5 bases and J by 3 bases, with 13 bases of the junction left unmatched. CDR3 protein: CASSPARLAGGIYYEQYF. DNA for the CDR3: TGTGCCAGCAGTCCGGCCAGACTAGCGGGGGGTATCTACTACGAGCAGTACTTC.

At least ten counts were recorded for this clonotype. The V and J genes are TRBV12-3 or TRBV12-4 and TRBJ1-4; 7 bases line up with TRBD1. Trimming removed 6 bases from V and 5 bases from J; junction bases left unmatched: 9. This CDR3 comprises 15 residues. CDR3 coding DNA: TGTGCCAGCAGGACAGGGCATCGGGAAAATGAAAAACTGTTTTTT. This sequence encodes CASRTGHRENEKLFF.

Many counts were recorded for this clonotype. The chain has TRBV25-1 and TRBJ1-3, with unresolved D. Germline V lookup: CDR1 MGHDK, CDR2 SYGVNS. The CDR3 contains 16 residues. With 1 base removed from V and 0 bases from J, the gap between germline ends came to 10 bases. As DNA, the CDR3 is TGTGCCAGCAGTGAATCGGACGGAAACTCTGGAAACACCATATATTTT. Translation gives CASSESDGNSGNTIYF.

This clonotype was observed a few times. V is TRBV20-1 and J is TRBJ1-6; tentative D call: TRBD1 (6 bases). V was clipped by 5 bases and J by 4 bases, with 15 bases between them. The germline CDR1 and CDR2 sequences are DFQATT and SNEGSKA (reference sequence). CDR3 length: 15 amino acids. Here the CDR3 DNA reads TGCAGTGCTGAAACAGGGTCCCTTTATAATTCACCCCTCCACTTT. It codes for CSAETGSLYNSPLHF.